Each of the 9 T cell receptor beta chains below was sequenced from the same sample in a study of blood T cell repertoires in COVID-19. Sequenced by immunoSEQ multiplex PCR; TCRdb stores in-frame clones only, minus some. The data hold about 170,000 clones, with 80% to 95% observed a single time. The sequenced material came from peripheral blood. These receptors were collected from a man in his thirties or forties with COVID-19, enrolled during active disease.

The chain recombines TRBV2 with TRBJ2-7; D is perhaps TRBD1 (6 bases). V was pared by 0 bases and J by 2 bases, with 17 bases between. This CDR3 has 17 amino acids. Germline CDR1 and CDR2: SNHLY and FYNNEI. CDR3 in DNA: TGTGCCAGCAGTGAAGCCCTCCGCGGTGAGGGGGCCTACGAGCAGTACTTC. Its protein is CASSEALRGEGAYEQYF.

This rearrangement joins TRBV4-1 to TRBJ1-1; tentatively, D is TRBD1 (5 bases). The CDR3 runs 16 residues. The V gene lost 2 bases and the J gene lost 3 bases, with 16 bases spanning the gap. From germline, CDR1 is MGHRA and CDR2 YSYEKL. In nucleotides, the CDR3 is TGCGCCAGCAGCCAACTCTTAGCAGGGAGGGACACTGAAGCTTTCTTT. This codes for CASSQLLAGRDTEAFF.

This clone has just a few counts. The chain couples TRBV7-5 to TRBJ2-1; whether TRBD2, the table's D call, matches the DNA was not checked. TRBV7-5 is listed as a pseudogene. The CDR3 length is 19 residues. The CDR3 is CARSCYIFRGKGYTNEQFF. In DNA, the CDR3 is TGTGCCAGAAGCTGTTATATTTTCCGGGGGAAAGGTTATACCAATGAGCAGTTCTTC.

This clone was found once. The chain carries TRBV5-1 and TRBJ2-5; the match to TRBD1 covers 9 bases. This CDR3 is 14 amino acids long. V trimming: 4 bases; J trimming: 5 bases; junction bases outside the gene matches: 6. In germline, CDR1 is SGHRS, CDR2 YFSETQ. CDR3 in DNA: TGCGCCAGCAGCGTGGCCGGGACAGGGGAGACCCAGTACTTC. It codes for CASSVAGTGETQYF.

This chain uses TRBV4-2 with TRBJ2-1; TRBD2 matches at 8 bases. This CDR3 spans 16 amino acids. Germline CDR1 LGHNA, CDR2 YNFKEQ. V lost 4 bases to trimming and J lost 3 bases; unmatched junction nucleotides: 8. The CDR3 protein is CASSLKRGGFYNEQFF. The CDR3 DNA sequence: TGTGCCAGCAGCCTTAAACGGGGGGGATTCTACAATGAGCAGTTCTTC.

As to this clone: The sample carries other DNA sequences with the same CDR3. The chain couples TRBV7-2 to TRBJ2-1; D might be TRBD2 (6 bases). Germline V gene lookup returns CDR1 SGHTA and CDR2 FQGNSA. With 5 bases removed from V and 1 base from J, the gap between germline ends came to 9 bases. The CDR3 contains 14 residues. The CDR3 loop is CASSDGGSYNEQFF. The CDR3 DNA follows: TGTGCCAGCAGCGACGGGGGTTCCTACAATGAGCAGTTCTTC.

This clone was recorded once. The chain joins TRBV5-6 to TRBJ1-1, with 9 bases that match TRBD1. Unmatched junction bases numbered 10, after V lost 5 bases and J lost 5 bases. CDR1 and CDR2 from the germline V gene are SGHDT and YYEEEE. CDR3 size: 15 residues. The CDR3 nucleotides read TGTGCCAGCAGATTCTTACAGGGGGCCGGGACTGAAGCTTTCTTT. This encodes CASRFLQGAGTEAFF.

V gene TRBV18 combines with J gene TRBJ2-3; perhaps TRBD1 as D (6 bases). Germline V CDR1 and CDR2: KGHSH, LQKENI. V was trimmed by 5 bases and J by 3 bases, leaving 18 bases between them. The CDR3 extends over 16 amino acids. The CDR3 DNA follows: TGTGCCAGCTCAGATAACAGGGAAGTCTCGACAGATACGCAGTATTTT. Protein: CASSDNREVSTDTQYF.

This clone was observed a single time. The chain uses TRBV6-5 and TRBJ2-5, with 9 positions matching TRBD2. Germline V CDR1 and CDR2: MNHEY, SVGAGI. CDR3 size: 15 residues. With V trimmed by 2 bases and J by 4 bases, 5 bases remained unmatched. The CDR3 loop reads CASSYIAGARETQYF. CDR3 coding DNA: TGTGCCAGCAGTTACATAGCGGGGGCCAGAGAGACCCAGTACTTC.